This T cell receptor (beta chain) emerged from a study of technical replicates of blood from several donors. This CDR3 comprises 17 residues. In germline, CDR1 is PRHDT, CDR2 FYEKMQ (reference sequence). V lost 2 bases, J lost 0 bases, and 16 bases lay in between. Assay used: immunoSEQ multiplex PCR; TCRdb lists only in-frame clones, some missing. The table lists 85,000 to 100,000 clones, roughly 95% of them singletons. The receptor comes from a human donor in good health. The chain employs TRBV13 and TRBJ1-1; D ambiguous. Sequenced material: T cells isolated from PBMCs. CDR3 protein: CASSLMGLGEMNTEAFF. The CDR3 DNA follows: TGTGCCAGCAGCTTAATGGGTCTCGGGGAAATGAACACTGAAGCTTTCTTT.